This TCR beta chain appears in the sequencing data of a study of shared clonotypes between healthy human individuals. Study summary: Each donor's CD8 memory used one plate, CD8 naive two, each CD4 subset three.

This CDR3 comprises 16 residues. Overall study results and limits: Clonotypes not shared had lower generation probabilities than those common to all four donors. Naive subsets generally exceeded memory subsets in estimated richness.

This clone was observed once. What it recognizes is unknown. TCRdb's table, derived via immunoSEQ multiplex PCR, lists solely in-frame clones and lacks some. The data show 2 million to 2.5 million clones, 93% seen once. The chain uses TRBV21-1 and TRBJ2-7; the table's D call TRBD1 went unverified against the DNA. TRBV21-1 is deemed a pseudogene. Material: naive CD4+ T cells from PBMCs. The sample's subset: CD45RA+ positively selected. The receptor was derived from a man aged 18 to 35 in good health. Some clones in this sample may be carry-over from other donors' samples. The CDR3 here is CASSKETFQGIEEQYF. The CDR3 DNA follows: TGTGCCAGCAGCAAAGAGACGTTTCAGGGAATAGAAGAGCAGTACTTC.